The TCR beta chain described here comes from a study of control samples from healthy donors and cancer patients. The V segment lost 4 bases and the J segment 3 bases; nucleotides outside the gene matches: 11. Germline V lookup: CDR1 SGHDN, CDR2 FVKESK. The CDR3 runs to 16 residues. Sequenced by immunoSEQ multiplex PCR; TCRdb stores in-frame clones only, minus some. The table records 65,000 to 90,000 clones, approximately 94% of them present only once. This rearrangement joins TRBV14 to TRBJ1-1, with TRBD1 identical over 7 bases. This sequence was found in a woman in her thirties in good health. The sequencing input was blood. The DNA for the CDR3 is TGTGCCAGCAGCCGCCAGGGACAGTTGATAGACACTGAAGCTTTCTTT. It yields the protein CASSRQGQLIDTEAFF.